One sample yielded the 10 T cell receptor beta chains listed below, sequenced in a study of cytomegalovirus exposure and HLA in healthy donors. Primers: 60 Vbeta forward and 13 Jbeta reverse. Assay: immunoSEQ multiplex PCR; the TCRdb copy retains only in-frame clones and omits some. The sample contains fewer than 200,000 clones, about 81% of which appear only once. The source material was PBMCs. These receptors originate from a girl aged 5-17 years in good health and CMV-seropositive.

This chain uses TRBV4-3 with TRBJ2-7; 8 nucleotides match TRBD1. Germline V gene data show CDR1 as LGHNA and CDR2 as YSLEER. This CDR3 contains 13 residues. V lost 3 bases, J lost 4 bases, and 2 bases stayed unmatched. CDR3 loop: CASSQRTGYEQYF. In DNA, the CDR3 is TGCGCCAGCAGCCAGCGGACAGGGTACGAGCAGTACTTC.

This chain connects TRBV5-6 to TRBJ1-2, with 7 bases matching TRBD1. Trimming cost V 0 bases and J 1 base; bases outside gene matches: 3. Germline V gives CDR1 SGHDT, CDR2 YYEEEE. The CDR3 is 15 amino acids. CDR3 sequence reads: CASSLGGQINYGYTF. Here the CDR3 DNA reads TGTGCCAGCAGCTTGGGGGGACAGATTAACTATGGCTACACCTTC.

This chain joins TRBV28 and TRBJ1-1; possibly TRBD1 for D (5 bases). Germline CDR1 MDHEN, CDR2 SYDVKM. Trimming took 3 bases from V and 4 from J, leaving 12 bases between them. The CDR3 loop spans 14 amino acids. The CDR3 region is CASSFWGGGTEAFF. CDR3 DNA: TGTGCCAGCAGTTTCTGGGGGGGAGGCACTGAAGCTTTCTTT.

This chain links TRBV27 with TRBJ2-3, with 9 bases fitting TRBD2. The CDR3 sequence is 17 residues long. The V gene's germline CDR1 is MNHEY and CDR2 SMNVEV (reference sequence). With 1 base clipped from V and 4 bases from J, the junction kept 9 bases outside the gene matches. CDR3 sequence reads: CASSLLLAGGPPDTQYF. CDR3 sequence (DNA): TGTGCCAGCAGTTTATTGTTGGCGGGAGGGCCGCCAGATACGCAGTATTTT.

The chain employs TRBV5-4 and TRBJ2-7, with D tentatively TRBD2 (6 bases). CDR1 is SGHNT and CDR2 is YYREEE in the germline V gene (reference sequence). V was pared by 4 bases and J by 3 bases, with 11 bases between. The CDR3 loop spans 13 amino acids. The CDR3 nucleotides read TGTGCCAGCAGCCTGAGGGGACTCTACGAGCAGTACTTC. It codes for CASSLRGLYEQYF.

The chain is built from TRBV7-9 and TRBJ1-2; D is possibly TRBD1 (5 bases). The V gene lost 5 bases and the J gene lost 3 bases, with 16 bases spanning the gap. The CDR3 length is 15 residues. Germline CDR1 SEHNR, CDR2 FQNEAQ (reference sequence). The CDR3 protein is CASSTSGDLDYGYTF. The CDR3 bases are TGTGCCAGCAGCACATCGGGGGATCTCGACTATGGCTACACCTTC. Full variable domain (remainder filled in from reference TRBV7-9 and TRBJ1-2): DTGVSQNPRHKITKRGQNVTFRCDPISEHNRLYWYRQTLGQGPEFLTYFQNEAQLEKSRLLSDRFSAERPKGSFSTLEIQRTEQGDSAMYLCASSTSGDLDYGYTFGSGTRLTVV.

The V call is TRBV28, the J call TRBJ1-2; 11 bases line up with TRBD1. Germline CDR1 is MDHEN and CDR2 is SYDVKM. The CDR3 runs 15 residues. V trimming: 1 base; J trimming: 7 bases; junction bases outside the gene matches: 5. This chain's CDR3 is CASSLFSGTGGGYTF. As DNA, the CDR3 is TGTGCCAGCAGTTTATTTTCCGGGACAGGGGGTGGCTACACCTTC.

In this sample, this clone turned up a few times. The genes are TRBV2 and TRBJ2-5; TRBD2 agrees at 11 bases. CDR1 is SNHLY and CDR2 is FYNNEI in the germline V gene. The ends lost 4 bases at V and 2 bases at J; junction bases unmatched: 3. The CDR3 runs to 15 residues. CDR3: CASSGGLAGQETQYF. CDR3 coding DNA: TGTGCCAGCAGTGGAGGACTAGCGGGTCAAGAGACCCAGTACTTC.

V usage is TRBV5-1 and J usage is TRBJ2-1; possibly TRBD1 for D (6 bases). Trimming took 3 bases from V and 0 from J, leaving 10 bases between them. The CDR3 extends over 15 amino acids. Per germline, CDR1 SGHRS and CDR2 YFSETQ. The CDR3 here is CASSYNRVSYNEQFF. The CDR3 DNA follows: TGCGCCAGCAGCTACAACAGGGTCTCCTACAATGAGCAGTTCTTC.

This chain links TRBV10-1 with TRBJ2-3, with TRBD2 matching 10 bases. The V and J ends lost 0 bases and 5 bases, in that order; junction bases with no gene match: 2. This CDR3 is built from 15 residues. Germline V gene sequence: CDR1 WNHNN, CDR2 SYGVQD (reference sequence). The DNA of the CDR3 is TGCGCCAGCAGTGAGTCTGGGACTAGCGAAGATACGCAGTATTTT. Translating it yields CASSESGTSEDTQYF.